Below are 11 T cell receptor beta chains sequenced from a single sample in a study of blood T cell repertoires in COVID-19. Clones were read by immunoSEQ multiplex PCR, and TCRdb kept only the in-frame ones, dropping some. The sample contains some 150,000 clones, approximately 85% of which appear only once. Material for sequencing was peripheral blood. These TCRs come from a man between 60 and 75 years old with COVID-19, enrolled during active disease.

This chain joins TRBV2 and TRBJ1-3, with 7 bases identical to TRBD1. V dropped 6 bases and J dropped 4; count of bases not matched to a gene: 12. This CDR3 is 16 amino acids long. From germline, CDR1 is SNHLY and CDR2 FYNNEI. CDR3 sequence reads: CASRDTSGGAGNTIYF. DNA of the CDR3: TGTGCCAGCAGAGATACATCAGGGGGTGCAGGAAACACCATATATTTT.

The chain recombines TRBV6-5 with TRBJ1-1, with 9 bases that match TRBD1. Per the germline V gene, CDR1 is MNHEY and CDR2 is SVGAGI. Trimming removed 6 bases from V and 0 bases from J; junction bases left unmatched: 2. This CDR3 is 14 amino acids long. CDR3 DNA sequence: TGTGCCAGCAGGGGACAGGGCTTGAACACTGAAGCTTTCTTT. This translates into CASRGQGLNTEAFF.

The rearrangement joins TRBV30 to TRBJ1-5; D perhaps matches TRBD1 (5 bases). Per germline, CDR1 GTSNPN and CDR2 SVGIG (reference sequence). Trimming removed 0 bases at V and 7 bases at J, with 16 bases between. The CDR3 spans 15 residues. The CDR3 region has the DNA TGTGCCTGGAGTGTCCGGGCGATTAAGGGGCAGCCCCAGCATTTT. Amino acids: CAWSVRAIKGQPQHF.

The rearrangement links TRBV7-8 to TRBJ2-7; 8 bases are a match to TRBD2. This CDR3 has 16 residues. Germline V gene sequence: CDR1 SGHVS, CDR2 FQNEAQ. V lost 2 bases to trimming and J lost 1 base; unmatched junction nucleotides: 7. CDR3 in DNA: TGTGCCAGCAGCTTATACGGGAGGGCCCCATCCTACGAGCAGTACTTC. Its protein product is CASSLYGRAPSYEQYF.

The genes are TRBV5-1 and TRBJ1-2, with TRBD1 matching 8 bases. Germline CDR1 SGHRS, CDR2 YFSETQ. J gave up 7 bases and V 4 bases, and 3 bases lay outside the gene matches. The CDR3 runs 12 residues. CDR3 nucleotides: TGCGCCAGCAGCCAAGGACAGGGTGGCTACACCTTC. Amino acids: CASSQGQGGYTF.

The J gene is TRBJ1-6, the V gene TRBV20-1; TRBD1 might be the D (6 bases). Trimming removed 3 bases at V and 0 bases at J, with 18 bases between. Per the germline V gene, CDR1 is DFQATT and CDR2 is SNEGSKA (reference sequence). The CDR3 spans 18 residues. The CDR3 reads CSASLTGSVSSYNSPLHF. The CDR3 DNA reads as TGCAGTGCTAGTCTCACAGGGTCCGTCAGCTCCTATAATTCACCCCTCCACTTT.

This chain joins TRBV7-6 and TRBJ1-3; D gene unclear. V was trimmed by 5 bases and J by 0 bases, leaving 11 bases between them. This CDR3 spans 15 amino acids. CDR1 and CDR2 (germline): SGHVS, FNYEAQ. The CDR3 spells CASSPRTGSGNTIYF. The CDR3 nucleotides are TGTGCCAGCAGCCCCCGGACTGGCTCTGGAAACACCATATATTTT.

CDR3 DNA sequence: TGTGCCAGCAGCCTCGGACTAGCGGGAGCACAAGAGCAGTACTTC. Translation gives CASSLGLAGAQEQYF. The chain joins TRBV7-2 to TRBJ2-7, with TRBD2 matching 13 bases. The CDR3 length is 15 residues. The germline gives CDR1 SGHTA, CDR2 FQGNSA. V dropped 5 bases and J dropped 7; count of bases not matched to a gene: 8.

The CDR3 protein is CSVRGGLNTEAFF. Written as DNA, the CDR3 is TGCAGCGTGAGGGGGGGGCTGAACACTGAAGCTTTCTTT. The chain carries TRBV29-1 and TRBJ1-1, with D possibly TRBD1 on 6 matching bases. V was trimmed by 6 bases and J by 0 bases, leaving 11 bases between them. Per germline, CDR1 SQVTM and CDR2 ANQGSEA. This CDR3 region has 13 residues. Together with reference TRBV29-1 and TRBJ1-1, the CDR3 gives the full variable domain: SAVISQKPSRDICQRGTSLTIQCQVDSQVTMMFWYRQQPGQSLTLIATANQGSEATYESGFVIDKFPISRPNLTFSTLTVSNMSPEDSSIYLCSVRGGLNTEAFFGQGTRLTVV.

CDR3 DNA: TGTGCCAGCACCGTGGGACTAGCGGGCTCCTACGAGCAGTACTTC. This translates into CASTVGLAGSYEQYF. V gene TRBV5-4 combines with J gene TRBJ2-7, with 12 bases matching TRBD2. CDR3 length: 15 amino acids. Germline V gene data show CDR1 as SGHNT and CDR2 as YYREEE (reference sequence). The V segment lost 6 bases and the J segment 0 bases; nucleotides outside the gene matches: 4.

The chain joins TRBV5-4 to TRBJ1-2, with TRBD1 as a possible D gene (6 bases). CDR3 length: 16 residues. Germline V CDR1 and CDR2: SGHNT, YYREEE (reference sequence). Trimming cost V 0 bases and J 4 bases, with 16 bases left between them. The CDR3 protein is CASSLGQGTTGYGYTF. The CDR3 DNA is TGTGCCAGCAGCTTGGGGCAGGGGACGACGGGCTATGGCTACACCTTC.